These 20 T cell receptor beta chains share one sample of origin, sequenced in a study of T-cell memory formation after mild COVID-19. Using its own MiXCR run on the 5' RACE reads, TCRdb lists one record per CDR3 protein. The sample lists approximately 350,000 distinct CDR3 sequences, 25% to 30% occurring once. The sequencing sample was made of PBMCs or a T cell subset sorted from them (not recorded which). Receptor source: an adult woman who had mild COVID-19 (a few samples of this study predate the infection). Cell type and time point are not known.

V gene TRBV29-1 combines with J gene TRBJ2-1; 9 nucleotides match TRBD2. The CDR3 has 18 residues. V gave up 6 bases and J gave up 8 bases; unmatched junction bases: 23. The germline V gene encodes CDR1 SQVTM and CDR2 ANQGSEA. The CDR3: CSVVLPQNAGGMVDEQFF. CDR3 nucleotides: TGCAGCGTCGTTCTTCCCCAAAATGCGGGAGGGATGGTCGATGAGCAGTTCTTC.

This clonotype was counted only a few times. This chain uses TRBV15 with TRBJ1-4, with D unresolved. Trimming removed 0 bases from V and 2 bases from J, with 10 bases in between. CDR3 length equals 16 residues. Germline-derived CDR1 and CDR2 are LNHNV and YYDKDF (reference sequence). In nucleotides, the CDR3 is TGTGCCACCAGCAGAGATGGGATTCGCACTAATGAAAAACTGTTTTTT. Translating it yields CATSRDGIRTNEKLFF. The whole variable domain, filled in from reference TRBV15 and TRBJ1-4, reads DAMVIQNPRYQVTQFGKPVTLSCSQTLNHNVMYWYQQKSSQAPKLLFHYYDKDFNNEADTPDNFQSRRPNTSFCFLDIRSPGLGDTAMYLCATSRDGIRTNEKLFFGSGTQLSVL.

This clonotype has a handful of counts. The rearrangement uses TRBV4-3 and TRBJ1-6, with D possibly TRBD1 on 5 matching bases. CDR3 length equals 15 residues. In germline, CDR1 is LGHNA, CDR2 YSLEER. The germline V and J ends were trimmed by 0 bases and 7 bases, with 10 bases remaining between them. The CDR3 here is CASSQEGVWNSPLHF. CDR3 bases: TGCGCCAGCAGCCAAGAGGGGGTTTGGAATTCACCCCTCCACTTT.

The V call is TRBV5-6, the J call TRBJ1-2; 9 bases map to TRBD1. V dropped 4 bases and J dropped 4; count of bases not matched to a gene: 11. The CDR3 has 16 amino acids. Germline loops: CDR1 SGHDT, CDR2 YYEEEE. The CDR3 DNA reads as TGTGCCAGCAGCAGGACAGGGGAGGCTACATCCTATGGCTACACCTTC. Amino acids: CASSRTGEATSYGYTF. Combining the CDR3 with reference TRBV5-6 and TRBJ1-2 gives the whole variable domain DAGVTQSPTHLIKTRGQQVTLRCSPKSGHDTVSWYQQALGQGPQFIFQYYEEEERQRGNFPDRFSGHQFPNYSSELNVNALLLGDSALYLCASSRTGEATSYGYTFGSGTRLTVV.

This clonotype was counted a few times. The chain carries TRBV24-1 and TRBJ2-1; 7 bases match TRBD1. The CDR3 sequence is 15 residues long. The ends lost 6 bases at V and 8 bases at J; junction bases unmatched: 12. Germline V gives CDR1 KGHDR, CDR2 SFDVKD. The CDR3 sequence is CATSLWTGQAYEQFF. The CDR3 DNA follows: TGTGCCACCAGTCTCTGGACAGGTCAGGCCTATGAGCAGTTCTTC.

The rearrangement joins TRBV6-6 to TRBJ1-1; possible D gene TRBD1, 6 bases. The CDR3 consists of 14 residues. Germline CDR1 MNHNY, CDR2 SVGAGI (reference sequence). Deletions cut 2 bases from V and 1 base from J, with 8 bases between. In DNA, the CDR3 is TGTGCCAGCAGTTACCGGACAGCGAACACTGAAGCTTTCTTT. Its protein product is CASSYRTANTEAFF.

This clonotype turned up a few times. The V call is TRBV7-3, the J call TRBJ1-1; no clear D gene. V lost 5 bases, J lost 0 bases, and 10 bases lay in between. The germline CDR1 and CDR2 sequences are SGHTA and FQGTGA. The CDR3 consists of 14 residues. Here the CDR3 reads CASSPGRMNTEAFF. The DNA for the CDR3 is TGTGCCAGCAGCCCCGGACGGATGAACACTGAAGCTTTCTTT.

This clonotype has a handful of counts. The V gene is TRBV29-1, the J gene TRBJ2-1; 10 bases match TRBD2. Germline V gene data show CDR1 as SQVTM and CDR2 as ANQGSEA. After removal of 4 bases from V and 9 bases from J, the junction contained 9 bases not matched to a gene. CDR3 length equals 14 residues. The CDR3 DNA follows: TGCAGCGTTGCAGAAGCGGGAGGGCAGGGTGAGCAGTTCTTC. This gives the protein CSVAEAGGQGEQFF.

The CDR3 bases are TGTGCCACCAGTGGGCTAGGGGCTACCGGGGAGCTGTTTTTT. It encodes CATSGLGATGELFF. The chain employs TRBV24-1 and TRBJ2-2; D might be TRBD1 (5 bases). The germline V and J ends were trimmed by 5 bases and 5 bases, with 11 bases remaining between them. Germline CDR1 is KGHDR and CDR2 is SFDVKD. The CDR3 has 14 amino acids.

This clonotype was seen a handful of times. The genes are TRBV9 and TRBJ2-3; 7 bases agree with TRBD1. This CDR3 is built from 16 residues. CDR1 is SGDLS and CDR2 is YYNGEE in the germline V gene. V lost 2 bases and J lost 0; bases outside the gene matches: 6. This CDR3 reads CASSVSGGSSTDTQYF. The CDR3 DNA sequence: TGTGCCAGCAGCGTTTCAGGGGGTTCTAGCACAGATACGCAGTATTTT.

V usage is TRBV29-1 and J usage is TRBJ2-7; D uncertain. The germline V gene has CDR1 SQVTM and CDR2 ANQGSEA. CDR3 length: 13 amino acids. V lost 8 bases and J 0 bases, leaving 14 bases between the germline ends. CDR3 in DNA: TGCAGCTCCATCCAAGGGCCCTCCTACGAGCAGTACTTC. Translation gives CSSIQGPSYEQYF.

This clonotype was detected a few times. Here the CDR3 DNA reads TGTGCCACCAGCCCCGGGACTCTCAACGAGCAGTACTTC. Translation gives CATSPGTLNEQYF. The rearrangement uses TRBV24-1 and TRBJ2-7, with D tentatively TRBD2 (6 bases). The germline V and J ends were trimmed by 7 bases and 5 bases, with 14 bases remaining between them. CDR1 and CDR2 (germline): KGHDR, SFDVKD. This CDR3 is 13 amino acids long.

This clonotype was seen a handful of times. The chain couples TRBV12-3 or TRBV12-4 to TRBJ2-1, with D maybe TRBD2 (5 bases). This CDR3 spans 15 amino acids. V lost 3 bases and J 0 bases, leaving 9 bases between the germline ends. In DNA form, the CDR3 reads TGTGCCAGCAGTTTGGGAGTGCGCTCCTACAATGAGCAGTTCTTC. Amino acids: CASSLGVRSYNEQFF.

This clonotype was picked up a small number of times. The chain recombines TRBV7-2 with TRBJ1-6, with no clear D. The CDR3 extends over 15 amino acids. Germline V gene sequence: CDR1 SGHTA, CDR2 FQGNSA. Trimming pared 2 bases from V and 7 bases from J, leaving 12 bases between. The CDR3 region has the DNA TGTGCCAGCAGCTTACGAGGCAGTTCCAATTCACCCCTCCACTTT. The encoded protein is CASSLRGSSNSPLHF.

This chain uses TRBV6-6 with TRBJ1-1; no reliable D call. V was shortened by 10 bases and J by 2 bases, with 8 bases between the two germline ends. The CDR3 loop spans 11 amino acids. Germline V gene sequence: CDR1 MNHNY, CDR2 SVGAGI (reference sequence). The CDR3 nucleotides read TGTGCCATCGGGAGTAACACTGAAGCTTTCTTT. This gives the protein CAIGSNTEAFF.

This clonotype was counted a few times. The CDR3 sequence is CASSFRILAGGSNTGELFF. The DNA of the CDR3 is TGTGCCAGCAGCTTTCGAATACTAGCGGGAGGTTCGAACACCGGGGAGCTGTTTTTT. The chain has TRBV7-2 and TRBJ2-2, with 12 bases fitting TRBD2. Germline V CDR1 and CDR2: SGHTA, FQGNSA. Trimming removed 3 bases from V and 0 bases from J; junction bases left unmatched: 8. The CDR3 covers 19 residues. The whole variable domain, filled in from reference TRBV7-2 and TRBJ2-2, reads GAGVSQSPSNKVTEKGKDVELRCDPISGHTALYWYRQSLGQGLEFLIYFQGNSAPDKSGLPSDRFSAERTGGSVSTLTIQRTQQEDSAVYLCASSFRILAGGSNTGELFFGEGSRLTVL.

A few counts support this clonotype. The J gene is TRBJ1-1, the V gene TRBV6-5; D call uncertain. CDR3 size: 15 residues. The V end was cut by 1 base, the J end by 0 bases, with 9 bases between. Germline V CDR1 and CDR2: MNHEY, SVGAGI. The CDR3 sequence is CASSYFRSMNTEAFF. The CDR3 nucleotides read TGTGCCAGCAGTTACTTCAGGTCGATGAACACTGAAGCTTTCTTT.

The V and J genes are TRBV11-2 and TRBJ1-1; D remains unclear. The CDR3 sequence is 13 residues long. V was pared by 6 bases and J by 1 base, with 9 bases between. Looked up from germline, CDR1 is SGHAT and CDR2 is FQNNGV. This CDR3 is CASSFSENTEAFF. The CDR3 DNA sequence: TGTGCCAGCAGTTTCTCGGAGAACACTGAAGCTTTCTTT. The complete variable domain, with remaining parts taken from reference TRBV11-2 and TRBJ1-1, reads EAGVAQSPRYKIIEKRQSVAFWCNPISGHATLYWYQQILGQGPKLLIQFQNNGVVDDSQLPKDRFSAERLKGVDSTLKIQPAKLEDSAVYLCASSFSENTEAFFGQGTRLTVV.

The V call is TRBV7-9, the J call TRBJ1-2; 7 positions match TRBD1. J lost 4 bases, V lost 0 bases, and 5 bases had no gene match. The germline CDR1 and CDR2 sequences are SEHNR and FQNEAQ (reference sequence). The CDR3 runs to 15 residues. CDR3 region: CASSLAGTGAYGYTF. The CDR3 DNA is TGTGCCAGCAGCTTAGCGGGAACAGGGGCCTATGGCTACACCTTC.

V is TRBV28 and J is TRBJ2-3; 8 bases are a match to TRBD2. Germline assignment: CDR1 MDHEN and CDR2 SYDVKM. The CDR3 is 15 residues long. The ends lost 2 bases at V and 4 bases at J; junction bases unmatched: 5. For the CDR3, the DNA is TGTGCCAGCAGTTTAAGCGGGAGCCCCGCAGATACGCAGTATTTT. It is translated as CASSLSGSPADTQYF.